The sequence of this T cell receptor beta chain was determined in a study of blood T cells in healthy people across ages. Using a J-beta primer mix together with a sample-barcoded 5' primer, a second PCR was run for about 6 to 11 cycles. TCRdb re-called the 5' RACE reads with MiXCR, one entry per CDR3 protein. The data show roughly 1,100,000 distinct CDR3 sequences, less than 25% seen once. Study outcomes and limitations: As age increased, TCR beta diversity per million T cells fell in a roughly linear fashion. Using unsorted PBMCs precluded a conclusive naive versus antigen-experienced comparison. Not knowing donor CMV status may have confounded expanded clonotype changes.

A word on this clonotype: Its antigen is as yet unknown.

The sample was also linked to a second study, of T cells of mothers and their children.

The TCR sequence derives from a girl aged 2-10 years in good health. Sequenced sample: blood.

Written as DNA, the CDR3 is TGTGCCAGCAGCCTCCTAGGGACAGGTCGCATCATTCAGTACTTC. Translating gives CASSLLGTGRIIQYF. This chain joins TRBV27 and TRBJ2-4; TRBD1 aligns across 8 bases. Germline CDR1 reads MNHEY; CDR2 reads SMNVEV (reference sequence). The V and J ends lost 6 bases and 9 bases, in that order; junction bases with no gene match: 13. This CDR3 has 15 residues.